A single sample is the source of the 18 T cell receptor beta chains below, sequenced in a study of shared clonotypes between healthy human individuals. Clones were sequenced by immunoSEQ multiplex PCR, and TCRdb holds only the in-frame ones, with some missing. The sample includes approximately 2.3 million clones, 85% to 95% of them seen just once. Sequencing was carried out using naive CD4+ T cells from PBMCs. Specified subset: CD45RA+ positively selected. The receptors stem from a man between 18 and 29 years old in good health. Some clones in this sample may be carry-over from other donors' samples.

The rearrangement uses TRBV11-3 and TRBJ2-7; a weak D match, TRBD1 (6 bases). Germline V gives CDR1 SGHNT, CDR2 YENEEA. There are 14 residues in the CDR3. The V end lost 9 bases, the J end lost 4 bases, and 19 bases lay between the germline ends. Written as DNA, the CDR3 is TGTGCCAGGGGGCCACAGGGCCCTTCTTACGAGCAGTACTTC. Residues: CARGPQGPSYEQYF.

The J gene is TRBJ2-1, the V gene TRBV30; perhaps TRBD1 as D (7 bases). This CDR3 is 15 amino acids long. Germline lookup yields CDR1 GTSNPN and CDR2 SVGIG (reference sequence). Trimming shortened V by 0 bases and J by 5 bases, and 14 bases separated the two germline ends. The CDR3 region is CAWSVIQGGHNEQFF. The DNA of the CDR3 is TGTGCCTGGAGTGTAATCCAGGGGGGCCACAATGAGCAGTTCTTC.

To note about this clone: This CDR3 is also generated by other DNA sequences in the sample. The rearrangement uses TRBV9 and TRBJ2-5; perhaps TRBD2 as D (6 bases). The CDR3 runs 15 residues. The V gene's germline CDR1 is SGDLS and CDR2 YYNGEE. V was trimmed by 0 bases and J by 2 bases, leaving 11 bases between them. CDR3 protein: CASSVVGGRQETQYF. CDR3 DNA sequence: TGTGCCAGCAGCGTAGTTGGGGGGAGGCAAGAGACCCAGTACTTC.

About this clone itself: This same CDR3 is encoded by further DNA sequences in the sample. V gene TRBV5-6 combines with J gene TRBJ1-2, with unresolved D. Germline V gives CDR1 SGHDT, CDR2 YYEEEE. Trimming left V 4 bases short and J 4 bases short, with 8 bases between. The CDR3 has 12 amino acids. CDR3 nucleotides: TGTGCCAGCAGCAGAGATTTCTATGGCTACACCTTC. It codes for CASSRDFYGYTF. Together with reference TRBV5-6 and TRBJ1-2, the CDR3 gives the full variable domain: DAGVTQSPTHLIKTRGQQVTLRCSPKSGHDTVSWYQQALGQGPQFIFQYYEEEERQRGNFPDRFSGHQFPNYSSELNVNALLLGDSALYLCASSRDFYGYTFGSGTRLTVV.

The gene calls are TRBV9 and TRBJ2-5, with 7 nucleotides matching TRBD1. The germline gives CDR1 SGDLS, CDR2 YYNGEE. CDR3 size: 14 residues. V shed 3 bases and J 4 bases; nucleotides not matched to a gene: 6. In nucleotides, the CDR3 is TGTGCCAGCAGCGCGGACAGGTTGGCAGAGACCCAGTACTTC. Translation gives CASSADRLAETQYF.

The genes are TRBV6-5 and TRBJ2-7, with TRBD2 matching 14 bases. Germline loops: CDR1 MNHEY, CDR2 SVGAGI. V shed 2 bases and J 5 bases; nucleotides not matched to a gene: 2. The CDR3 totals 15 residues. The CDR3 sequence is CASSYRGLAGDEQYF. The CDR3 nucleotides read TGTGCCAGCAGTTACAGGGGACTAGCGGGAGACGAGCAGTACTTC.

The rearrangement uses TRBV7-2 and TRBJ2-7; 8 bases are a match to TRBD1. Losses at the gene ends were 5 bases for V and 5 bases for J; bases not matched to a gene: 5. There are 13 residues in the CDR3. Germline CDR1 and CDR2: SGHTA and FQGNSA. The CDR3, as DNA: TGTGCCAGCAGCGCTCAGACAGGGGACGAGCAGTACTTC. Amino acids: CASSAQTGDEQYF.

This clone occurred a few times. This rearrangement joins TRBV10-3 to TRBJ1-1; D not certain. The germline CDR1 and CDR2 sequences are ENHRY and SYGVKD. This CDR3 is 13 amino acids long. V was clipped by 6 bases and J by 0 bases, with 8 bases between them. The CDR3, as DNA: TGTGCCATCAGGGAGGCCCTGAACACTGAAGCTTTCTTT. This gives the protein CAIREALNTEAFF.

The rearrangement joins TRBV29-1 to TRBJ1-4; D unclear. The V gene lost 7 bases and the J gene lost 4 bases, with 10 bases spanning the gap. The CDR3 length is 12 residues. The germline gives CDR1 SQVTM, CDR2 ANQGSEA. The CDR3 sequence is CSGRSGNEKLFF. CDR3 DNA: TGCAGCGGTAGGAGTGGTAATGAAAAACTGTTTTTT.

The V and J genes are TRBV10-3 and TRBJ2-1; maybe TRBD2 (5 bases). This CDR3 contains 14 residues. Trimming shortened V by 0 bases and J by 12 bases, and 15 bases separated the two germline ends. Germline lookup yields CDR1 ENHRY and CDR2 SYGVKD. CDR3 sequence (DNA): TGTGCCATCAGTGAGTCGGGCCCGGGGTGGGGGCAGTTCTTC. Its protein product is CAISESGPGWGQFF.

The J gene is TRBJ1-3, the V gene TRBV28, with D possibly matching TRBD1 (5 bases). The V gene lost 4 bases and the J gene lost 0 bases, with 13 bases spanning the gap. The CDR3 contains 16 residues. Germline loops: CDR1 MDHEN, CDR2 SYDVKM. Here the CDR3 reads CASSWWGGVSGNTIYF. The CDR3 DNA follows: TGTGCCAGCAGTTGGTGGGGGGGAGTCTCTGGAAACACCATATATTTT.

This chain's CDR3 is CASSSGGSGGYYEQYF. Here the CDR3 DNA reads TGCGCCAGCAGCTCCGGCGGGTCGGGCGGGTACTACGAGCAGTACTTC. The genes are TRBV5-1 and TRBJ2-7; the D gene is possibly TRBD2 (5 bases). Germline V lookup: CDR1 SGHRS, CDR2 YFSETQ. The CDR3 length is 16 residues. The germline V and J ends were trimmed by 3 bases and 3 bases, with 19 bases remaining between them.

This clone was recorded once. This same CDR3 is encoded by further DNA sequences in the sample. This chain joins TRBV2 and TRBJ1-1, with a weak D call TRBD1 (6 bases). In germline, CDR1 is SNHLY, CDR2 FYNNEI. With 5 bases removed from V and 7 bases from J, the gap between germline ends came to 11 bases. The CDR3 loop spans 12 amino acids. As DNA, the CDR3 is TGTGCCAGCAGTCGACAGGTATTTGAAGCTTTCTTT. Encoded protein: CASSRQVFEAFF.

On this clone: At the DNA level, this CDR3 is encoded by other sequences in the same sample as well. V and J are TRBV27 and TRBJ1-1, with a weak D call TRBD1 (6 bases). V was pared by 3 bases and J by 1 base, with 6 bases between. Looked up from germline, CDR1 is MNHEY and CDR2 is SMNVEV (reference sequence). This CDR3 contains 13 residues. CDR3 in DNA: TGTGCCAGCAGTTTCAGGGGGAACACTGAAGCTTTCTTT. Residues: CASSFRGNTEAFF.

The chain is built from TRBV5-4 and TRBJ2-7; a possible D gene is TRBD1 (6 bases). Trimming pared 4 bases from V and 1 base from J, leaving 18 bases between. Germline assignment: CDR1 SGHNT and CDR2 YYREEE (reference sequence). The CDR3 totals 16 residues. In DNA, the CDR3 is TGTGCCAGCAGCGCCAATCCGGGACAAGCATCCTACGAGCAGTACTTC. This gives the protein CASSANPGQASYEQYF.

Only one count was recorded for this clone. J is TRBJ2-7 and V is TRBV7-9; 9 nucleotides agree with TRBD1. This CDR3 contains 15 residues. CDR1 is SEHNR, CDR2 FQNEAQ, per germline (reference sequence). V lost 1 base and J lost 3; bases outside the gene matches: 4. Here the CDR3 DNA reads TGTGCCAGCAGCTTAGTCGACAGGGGGTTCTACGAGCAGTACTTC. This codes for CASSLVDRGFYEQYF.

The rearrangement uses TRBV11-2 and TRBJ2-3; D is ambiguous. There are 13 residues in the CDR3. V lost 3 bases to trimming and J lost 5 bases, with 9 bases between them. The germline CDR1 and CDR2 sequences are SGHAT and FQNNGV. The CDR3 protein is CASSFAGVDTQYF. The CDR3 nucleotides read TGTGCCAGCAGCTTTGCAGGTGTAGATACGCAGTATTTT.

The chain employs TRBV15 and TRBJ2-7, with no clear D. The germline V gene has CDR1 LNHNV and CDR2 YYDKDF (reference sequence). The V end was cut by 5 bases, the J end by 0 bases, with 11 bases between. This CDR3 contains 14 residues. CDR3 nucleotide sequence: TGTGCCACCAGCGTCCGCAAGAGCTCCTACGAGCAGTACTTC. Its translation is CATSVRKSSYEQYF.